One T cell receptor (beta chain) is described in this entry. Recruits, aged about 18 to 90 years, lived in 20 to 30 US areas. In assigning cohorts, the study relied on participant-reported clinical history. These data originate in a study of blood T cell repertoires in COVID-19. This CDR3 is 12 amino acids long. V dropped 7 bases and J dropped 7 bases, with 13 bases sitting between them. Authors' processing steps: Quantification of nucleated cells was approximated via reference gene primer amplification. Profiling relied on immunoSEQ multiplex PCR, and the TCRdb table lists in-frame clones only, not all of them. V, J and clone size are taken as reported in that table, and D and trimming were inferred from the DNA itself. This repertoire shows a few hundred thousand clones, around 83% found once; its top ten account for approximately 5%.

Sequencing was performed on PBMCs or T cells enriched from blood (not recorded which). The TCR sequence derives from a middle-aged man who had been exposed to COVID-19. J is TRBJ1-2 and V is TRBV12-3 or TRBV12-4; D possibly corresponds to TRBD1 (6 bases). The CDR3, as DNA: TGTGCCAGCAACAAAGGGGGTCGTGGCTACACCTTC. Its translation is CASNKGGRGYTF.